This T cell receptor (beta chain) was sequenced for a study of OX40 agonist ivuxolimab in advanced cancers. Study observations and caveats: Researchers did not determine the expanded peripheral T cells' antigen specificity. At doses 0.1 to 3.0 mg/kg, CD4+ and CD8+ clones expanded.

Profiling relied on immunoSEQ multiplex PCR, and the TCRdb table lists in-frame clones only, not all of them. The sample lists 20,000 to 25,000 clones; 70% to 90% were seen once. Blood got drawn at baseline, again on cycle 4 day 1, and then on cycle 7 day 1. As to this clone: Its antigen is not known.

V was clipped by 7 bases and J by 7 bases; unmatched bases: 6. From germline, CDR1 is MNHEY and CDR2 SMNVEV (reference sequence). This CDR3 has 15 residues. V gene TRBV27 combines with J gene TRBJ2-2; TRBD2 agrees at 13 bases. This clonotype was sampled from an adult with an advanced solid tumor such as melanoma, head and neck, liver or kidney cancer. The source was CD4+ or CD8+ T cells sorted from blood, collected in a trial of the OX40 agonist ivuxolimab. The CDR3 sequence: CASNLLAGGLGELFF. CDR3 in DNA: TGTGCCAGCAACCTACTAGCGGGAGGGCTCGGGGAGCTGTTTTTT.